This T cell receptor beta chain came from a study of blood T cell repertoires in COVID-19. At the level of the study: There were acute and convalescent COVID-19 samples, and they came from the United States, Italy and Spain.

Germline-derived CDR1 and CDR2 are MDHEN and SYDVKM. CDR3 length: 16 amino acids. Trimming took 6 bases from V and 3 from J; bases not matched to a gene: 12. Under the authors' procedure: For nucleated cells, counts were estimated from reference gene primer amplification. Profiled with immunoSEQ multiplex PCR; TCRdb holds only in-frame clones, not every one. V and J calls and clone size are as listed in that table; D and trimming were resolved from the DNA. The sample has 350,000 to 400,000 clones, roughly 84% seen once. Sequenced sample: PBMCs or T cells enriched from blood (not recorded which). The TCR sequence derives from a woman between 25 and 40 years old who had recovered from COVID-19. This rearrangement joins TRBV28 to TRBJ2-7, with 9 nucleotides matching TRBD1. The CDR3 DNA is TGTGCCAGCAGCCTGAGAACCGGGACAGGGCGCTACGAGCAGTACTTC. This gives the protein CASSLRTGTGRYEQYF. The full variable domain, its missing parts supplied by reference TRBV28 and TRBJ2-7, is DVKVTQSSRYLVKRTGEKVFLECVQDMDHENMFWYRQDPGLGLRLIYFSYDVKMKEKGDIPEGYSVSREKKERFSLILESASTNQTSMYLCASSLRTGTGRYEQYFGPGTRLTVT.